Listed below are T cell receptor beta chains from one sample, sequenced in a study of T cells in Graves' hyperthyroidism and ophthalmopathy. TCRdb fed the multiplex PCR reads into MiXCR, producing one record per CDR3 protein. Among roughly 300,000 distinct CDR3 sequences listed, 21% were seen once. The sample taken for sequencing was blood. Receptors originate from a woman aged 45-65 years with Graves' hyperthyroidism. Both conserved end residues are part of each CDR3. The order of the fields is D gene, J gene, clone size, V gene, CDR3 protein. D genes are given only for firm matches. Clone size is stated in some rows and not others, as once, few, many or a class when expanded.

d_call: .
j_call: TRBJ2-5
clone_size: .
v_call: TRBV2
cdr3_aa: CASSEAGVGETQYF

d_call: .
j_call: TRBJ1-2
clone_size: many
v_call: TRBV12-3/TRBV12-4
cdr3_aa: CASSLSAGVDGYTF

d_call: TRBD1
j_call: TRBJ1-2
clone_size: many
v_call: TRBV3-1
cdr3_aa: CASSQDRGTGQNYGYTF

d_call: .
j_call: TRBJ1-2
clone_size: once
v_call: TRBV12-3/TRBV12-4
cdr3_aa: CASSPGVRYGYTF

d_call: TRBD1
j_call: TRBJ1-2
clone_size: few
v_call: TRBV19
cdr3_aa: CAGSILVTGGRYGYTF

d_call: .
j_call: TRBJ2-7
clone_size: many
v_call: TRBV20-1
cdr3_aa: CSAPPGRAYEQYF

d_call: TRBD1
j_call: TRBJ2-3
clone_size: many
v_call: TRBV6-1
cdr3_aa: CASSSRDRGTDTQYF

d_call: .
j_call: TRBJ1-1
clone_size: many
v_call: TRBV28
cdr3_aa: CAIYGGRRAEAFF

d_call: .
j_call: TRBJ2-5
clone_size: many
v_call: TRBV12-3/TRBV12-4
cdr3_aa: CASSLGLREETQYF

d_call: .
j_call: TRBJ1-2
clone_size: many
v_call: TRBV3-1
cdr3_aa: CASKQADYGYTF

d_call: TRBD2
j_call: TRBJ2-7
clone_size: many
v_call: TRBV11-2
cdr3_aa: CASSRTSGTSGWTSYEQYF